This TCR beta chain was found in a study of shared clonotypes between healthy human individuals. CDR3 size: 12 residues. Trimming removed 4 bases from V and 12 bases from J, with 13 bases in between. CDR1 is MNHEY, CDR2 SVGAGI, per germline. CD8 cells regarded as naive lacked CD45RO, were positively chosen for CCR7, and omitted terminally differentiated effector memory CD45RA+ cells. At the deep level, the assay was run. Profiled with immunoSEQ multiplex PCR; TCRdb holds only in-frame clones, not every one. The sample lists millions of clones, just under 95% occurring once. The chain has TRBV6-5 and TRBJ2-1; a weak D match, TRBD2 (6 bases). The sequenced material came from naive CD8+ T cells sorted from blood. The clonotype originates from a man younger than 35 in good health. The CDR3 region has the DNA TGTGCCAGCAGTTCGGGACTCGCAGGGCAGTTCTTC. As protein: CASSSGLAGQFF.